This T cell receptor beta chain was retrieved from a study of identical twins. General observations from the study: The conclusions drew on cross-sectional statistical analysis instead of tracking the same donors.

V was cut by 2 bases and J by 2 bases, with 8 bases left in between. In germline, CDR1 is MGHDK, CDR2 SYGVNS. The CDR3 sequence is 14 residues long. At least ten counts were recorded for this clonotype. Its antigen is currently unknown. TCRdb ran MiXCR on the 5' RACE reads and lists one entry per CDR3 protein. The sample shows 200,000 to 300,000 distinct CDR3 sequences, roughly 7% of them seen only once. The sample was also linked to a second study, of yellow fever vaccine responses in identical twins.

The origin of this receptor is a woman under 30 in good health. This rearrangement joins TRBV25-1 to TRBJ2-3; D is tentatively TRBD1 or TRBD2 (5 bases each). The sequenced sample consisted of memory (CD45RO+) T cells sorted from blood. CDR3 in DNA: TGTGCCAGCAGTGAAGGGGGATCCACAGATACGCAGTATTTT. Translation gives CASSEGGSTDTQYF. Full variable domain (missing parts from reference TRBV25-1 and TRBJ2-3): EADIYQTPRYLVIGTGKKITLECSQTMGHDKMYWYQQDPGMELHLIHYSYGVNSTEKGDLSSESTVSRIRTEHFPLTLESARPSHTSQYLCASSEGGSTDTQYFGPGTRLTVL.